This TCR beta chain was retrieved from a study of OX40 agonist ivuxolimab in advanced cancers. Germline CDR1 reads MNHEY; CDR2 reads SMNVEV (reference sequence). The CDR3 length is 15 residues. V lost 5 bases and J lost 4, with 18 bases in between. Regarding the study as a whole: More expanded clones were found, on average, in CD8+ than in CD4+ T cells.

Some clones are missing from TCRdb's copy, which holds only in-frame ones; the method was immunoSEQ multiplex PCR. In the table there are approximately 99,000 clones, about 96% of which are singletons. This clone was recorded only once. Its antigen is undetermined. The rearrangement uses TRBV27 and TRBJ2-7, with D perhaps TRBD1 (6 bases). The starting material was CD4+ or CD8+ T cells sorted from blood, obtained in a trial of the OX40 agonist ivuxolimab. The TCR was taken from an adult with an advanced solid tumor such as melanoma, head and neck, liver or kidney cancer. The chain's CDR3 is CASSPEGDPAYEQYF. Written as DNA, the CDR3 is TGTGCCAGCAGTCCTGAGGGGGACCCGGCTTACGAGCAGTACTTC.